This T cell receptor beta chain was retrieved from a study of regulatory T cells in long-lasting Graves disease. Findings and limits, study-wide: The study examined only peripheral blood, not thyroid tissue. In persistent patients, shared public clonotypes (roughly 2,800) outnumbered those in new patients (about 1,000).

Germline CDR1 reads GTSNPN; CDR2 reads SVGIG (reference sequence). The CDR3 consists of 13 residues. Deletions cut 3 bases from V and 2 bases from J, with 9 bases between. In its sample, this clonotype was seen a few times. What it binds is not known. Investigators prepared the TCR beta libraries by applying iRepertoire HTBI primers and Arm-PCR of CDR3 regions. Using its own MiXCR run on the multiplex PCR reads, TCRdb lists one record per CDR3 protein. The sample consists of about 300,000 distinct CDR3 sequences, about 20% of them appearing once. As for time point: newly diagnosed GD, antithyroid drugs for less than 3 months. The TCR library used RNA extracted from PBMCs. Patient provenance is recorded as an endocrinology department in Xi'an, China.

This TCR was recovered from a female donor with Graves disease. The sequencing used peripheral blood mononuclear cells (PBMCs), collected at new diagnosis, from a patient treated with antithyroid drugs. The genes are TRBV30 and TRBJ2-3; no firm D call. The CDR3 nucleotides read TGTGCCTGGAGCCGAGAGTTCACAGATACGCAGTATTTT. Amino acid sequence: CAWSREFTDTQYF. Filled out from reference TRBV30 and TRBJ2-3, the complete variable domain reads SQTIHQWPATLVQPVGSPLSLECTVEGTSNPNLYWYRQAAGRGLQLLFYSVGIGQISSEVPQNLSASRPQDRQFILSSKKLLLSDSGFYLCAWSREFTDTQYFGPGTRLTVL.